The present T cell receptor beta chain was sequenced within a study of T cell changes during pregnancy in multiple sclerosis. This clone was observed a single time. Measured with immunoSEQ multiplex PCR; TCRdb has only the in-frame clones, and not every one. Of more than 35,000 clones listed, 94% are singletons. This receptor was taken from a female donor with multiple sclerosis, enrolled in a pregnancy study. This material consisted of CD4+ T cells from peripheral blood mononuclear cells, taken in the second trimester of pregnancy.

The CDR3 coding sequence is TGTGCCAGCGGGGGGGGGACTAGCGGGAGGCAAGTTCAGGAGACCCAGTACTTC. It is translated as CASGGGTSGRQVQETQYF. This sequence joins TRBV5-4 and TRBJ2-5, with TRBD2 identical over 15 bases. The CDR3 length is 18 residues. Per germline, CDR1 SGHNT and CDR2 YYREEE (reference sequence). V lost 7 bases to trimming and J lost 5 bases; unmatched junction nucleotides: 15.